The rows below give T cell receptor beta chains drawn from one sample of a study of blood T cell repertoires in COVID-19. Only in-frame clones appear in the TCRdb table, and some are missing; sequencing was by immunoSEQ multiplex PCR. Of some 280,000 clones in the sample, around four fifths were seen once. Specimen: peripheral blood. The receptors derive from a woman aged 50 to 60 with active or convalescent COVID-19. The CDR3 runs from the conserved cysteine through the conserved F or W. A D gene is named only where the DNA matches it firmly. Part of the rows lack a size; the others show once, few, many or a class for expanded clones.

CASSRENTQYF | TGTGCCAGCAGTAGGGAGAATACGCAGTATTTT | - | - | TRBJ2-3 | TRBV28 | 11
CASSQGLTGELFF | TGTGCCAGCAGCCAAGGACTTACCGGGGAGCTGTTTTTT | - | - | TRBJ2-2 | TRBV3-1/TRBV3-2 | 13
CASSFDRGLYNEQFF | TGTGCCAGCAGTTTTGACAGGGGCCTATACAATGAGCAGTTCTTC | - | TRBD1 | TRBJ2-1 | TRBV6-5 | 15
CATRAGQAYEQYF | TGTGCCACCCGCGCGGGACAGGCCTACGAGCAGTACTTC | - | TRBD1 | TRBJ2-7 | TRBV15 | 13
CASRAGSGEKLFF | TGTGCCAGCAGGGCAGGGTCAGGGGAAAAACTGTTTTTT | - | - | TRBJ1-4 | TRBV28 | 13
CASSQDPENTEAFF | TGCGCCAGCAGCCAAGATCCAGAGAACACTGAAGCTTTCTTT | - | - | TRBJ1-1 | TRBV4-1 | 14
CASSERQGVGSEQFF | TGTGCCAGCAGTGAAAGACAGGGTGTGGGAAGTGAGCAGTTCTTC | - | TRBD1 | TRBJ2-1 | TRBV9 | 15
CASSPKEPVPNTEAFF | TGTGCCAGCTCACCCAAGGAGCCGGTACCGAACACTGAAGCTTTCTTT | - | - | TRBJ1-1 | TRBV18 | 16
CARSLWLNVTGIPYEQYF | TGTGCCAGAAGCCTTTGGTTGAATGTGACAGGGATTCCCTACGAGCAGTACTTC | few | TRBD1 | TRBJ2-7 | TRBV5-3 | 18
CASSEASGGGDYGYTF | TGTGCCAGCAGTGAAGCTTCAGGAGGGGGGGACTATGGCTACACCTTC | few | - | TRBJ1-2 | TRBV6-1 | 16
CSVDRLASYNEQFF | TGCAGCGTTGACAGGCTAGCGTCGTACAATGAGCAGTTCTTC | - | - | TRBJ2-1 | TRBV29-1 | 14
CASSLAGPERGNTIYF | TGCGCCAGCAGCTTGGCCGGCCCGGAGAGGGGAAACACCATATATTTT | - | - | TRBJ1-3 | TRBV5-1 | 16
CASSTVGLTEAFF | TGCGCCAGCAGTACGGTGGGGCTCACTGAAGCTTTCTTT | - | - | TRBJ1-1 | TRBV5-1 | 13
CASSINTGGDEKLFF | TGTGCCAGCAGCATCAATACAGGGGGTGATGAAAAACTGTTTTTT | few | TRBD1 | TRBJ1-4 | TRBV7-8 | 15
CSASPGRVNTGELFF | TGCAGTGCTAGTCCCGGGAGGGTGAACACCGGGGAGCTGTTTTTT | once | TRBD2 | TRBJ2-2 | TRBV20-1 | 15
CAWTVSKGTYEQYF | TGTGCCTGGACCGTGTCCAAGGGGACCTACGAGCAGTACTTC | - | - | TRBJ2-7 | TRBV30 | 14
CAITPSAGGRSYEQYF | TGTGCCATCACCCCCTCGGCGGGAGGGCGTTCCTACGAGCAGTACTTC | - | TRBD2 | TRBJ2-7 | TRBV10-3 | 16
CASSLVWQGVYEQYF | TGTGCCAGCAGCTTAGTTTGGCAGGGGGTTTACGAGCAGTACTTC | - | TRBD1 | TRBJ2-7 | TRBV7-2 | 15
CASSLRGQGNQPQHF | TGTGCCAGCAGTTTAAGGGGACAGGGAAATCAGCCCCAGCATTTT | - | TRBD1 | TRBJ1-5 | TRBV27 | 15
CASSLDLAGAGEQYF | TGTGCCAGCAGCTTAGACCTAGCGGGAGCGGGGGAGCAGTACTTC | once | TRBD2 | TRBJ2-7 | TRBV7-9 | 15
CASSQGTGQITYEQYF | TGCGCCAGCAGCCAGGGCACAGGCCAGATCACCTACGAGCAGTACTTC | - | - | TRBJ2-7 | TRBV4-1 | 16
CASSLGLENTGELFF | TGCGCCAGCAGCTTAGGACTAGAGAACACCGGGGAGCTGTTTTTT | - | TRBD2 | TRBJ2-2 | TRBV5-1 | 15
CASSQSPPPNQPQHF | TGCGCCAGCAGTCAATCCCCTCCTCCTAATCAGCCCCAGCATTTT | - | - | TRBJ1-5 | TRBV23-1 | 15
CASSIGTGGYTF | TGTGCCAGTAGTATTGGGACAGGCGGCTACACCTTC | - | TRBD1 | TRBJ1-2 | TRBV19 | 12
CASSLFRTGGGKLFF | TGTGCCAGCAGTTTATTCAGGACAGGGGGAGGAAAACTGTTTTTT | - | TRBD1 | TRBJ1-4 | TRBV27 | 15
CASSSLNNEQFF | TGTGCCAGCAGTTCCCTAAACAATGAGCAGTTCTTC | - | - | TRBJ2-1 | TRBV6-5 | 12
CASKPGTLPEAFF | TGTGCCAGCAAGCCCGGGACACTCCCTGAAGCTTTCTTT | - | - | TRBJ1-1 | TRBV2 | 13
CSVESGEYEQYF | TGCAGCGTTGAGTCCGGGGAATACGAGCAGTACTTC | - | - | TRBJ2-7 | TRBV29-1 | 12
CASSRGQGYWEKLFF | TGTGCCAGCAGCCGAGGACAGGGCTATTGGGAAAAACTGTTTTTT | - | TRBD1 | TRBJ1-4 | TRBV14 | 15
CASSLGPGTGSYGYTF | TGTGCCAGCAGTTTAGGTCCCGGGACAGGCAGCTATGGCTACACCTTC | once | TRBD1 | TRBJ1-2 | TRBV28 | 16
CASSAAGGLGTEAFF | TGTGCCAGCAGTGCGGCGGGAGGTTTGGGCACTGAAGCTTTCTTT | - | - | TRBJ1-1 | TRBV6-2/TRBV6-3 | 15
CASSLASTFLYEQYF | TGCGCCAGCAGCTTGGCAAGTACTTTTTTATACGAGCAGTACTTC | - | - | TRBJ2-7 | TRBV5-1 | 15
CASRSVGADTEAFF | TGTGCCAGTAGGTCGGTGGGGGCAGACACTGAAGCTTTCTTT | - | - | TRBJ1-1 | TRBV19 | 14
CASSYAGTAEAFF | TGTGCCAGCAGCTATGCCGGGACAGCTGAAGCTTTCTTT | - | TRBD1 | TRBJ1-1 | TRBV3-1/TRBV3-2 | 13
CASSPRRDNQPQHF | TGTGCCAGCAGTCCCCGGAGGGATAATCAGCCCCAGCATTTT | - | - | TRBJ1-5 | TRBV6-5 | 14
CASSLRGQASPYEQYF | TGTGCCAGTAGCCTAAGGGGACAGGCCTCCCCCTACGAGCAGTACTTC | - | TRBD1 | TRBJ2-7 | TRBV19 | 16
CASSQTSGTYNEQFF | TGTGCCAGCAGCCAGACTAGCGGAACCTACAATGAGCAGTTCTTC | - | TRBD2 | TRBJ2-1 | TRBV9 | 15
CASSLKEDTEAFF | TGTGCCAGCAGTTTAAAAGAGGACACTGAAGCTTTCTTT | - | - | TRBJ1-1 | TRBV12-3/TRBV12-4 | 13
CASRLRTGGYGYTF | TGTGCCAGCAGACTCCGGACAGGGGGCTATGGCTACACCTTC | - | TRBD1 | TRBJ1-2 | TRBV28 | 14
CASSLTGNTEAFF | TGTGCCAGCAGTTTAACCGGGAACACTGAAGCTTTCTTT | - | - | TRBJ1-1 | TRBV12-3/TRBV12-4 | 13
CASSYRGTSGTDTQYF | TGTGCCAGCAGCTACAGAGGGACTAGCGGCACAGATACGCAGTATTTT | - | TRBD2 | TRBJ2-3 | TRBV11-2 | 16
CASGLNGRGGYTF | TGTGCTAGTGGTTTGAATGGCAGGGGGGGCTACACCTTC | - | TRBD1 | TRBJ1-2 | TRBV12-5 | 13
CASSLGLAGGTDTQYF | TGCGCCAGCAGCTTGGGACTAGCGGGAGGCACAGATACGCAGTATTTT | - | TRBD2 | TRBJ2-3 | TRBV5-1 | 16
CASSLNQRVGADTQYF | TGTGCCAGCAGTTTAAATCAACGGGTAGGGGCCGATACGCAGTATTTT | - | - | TRBJ2-3 | TRBV28 | 16
CSVLKLAGEFLPSYEQYF | TGCAGCGTACTTAAACTAGCGGGAGAGTTCCTCCCATCCTACGAGCAGTACTTC | few | TRBD2 | TRBJ2-7 | TRBV29-1 | 18
CASSLAIAGDGYTF | TGTGCCAGCAGCTTAGCGATCGCAGGGGACGGCTACACCTTC | - | - | TRBJ1-2 | TRBV7-8 | 14
CASSYGGMGNEQFF | TGTGCCAGCAGTTACGGCGGGATGGGCAATGAGCAGTTCTTC | - | - | TRBJ2-1 | TRBV6-5 | 14
CASSLLRTGRGSNQPQHF | TGTGCCAGCAGCTTACTCCGGACAGGGCGAGGGAGCAATCAGCCCCAGCATTTT | - | TRBD1 | TRBJ1-5 | TRBV7-2 | 18
CAISLAGGLTYNEQFF | TGTGCCATCAGTCTAGCGGGAGGCCTTACTTACAATGAGCAGTTCTTC | - | TRBD2 | TRBJ2-1 | TRBV10-3 | 16
CASSPVSWRQETQYF | TGTGCCAGCTCACCCGTCAGCTGGAGACAAGAGACCCAGTACTTC | - | - | TRBJ2-5 | TRBV18 | 15
CASSDTSRTGDTQYF | TGTGCCAGCAGTGATACTAGCAGGACCGGGGATACGCAGTATTTT | - | - | TRBJ2-3 | TRBV2 | 15
CASSVEPTSGRYNEQFF | TGTGCCAGCAGCGTAGAACCCACTAGCGGAAGATACAATGAGCAGTTCTTC | - | TRBD2 | TRBJ2-1 | TRBV9 | 17
CASSIDLGQMAQYF | TGTGCCAGTAGTATAGATCTTGGACAGATGGCGCAGTATTTT | - | - | TRBJ2-3 | TRBV19 | 14